This T cell receptor beta chain was captured in a study of T cell responses to AZD1222 COVID-19 vaccine. Pooling was applied to second doses at about 4 or about 12 weeks. Only in-frame clones appear in the TCRdb table, and some are missing; sequencing was by immunoSEQ multiplex PCR. The sample includes 97,000 or so clones, roughly nine tenths of them seen just once. Source: peripheral blood, taken 28 days after the second AZD1222 dose. The clonotype was recovered from an adult who received the AZD1222 COVID-19 vaccine.

The CDR3 DNA sequence: TGTGCCACCCGGGCGACCGGCTCCTACGAGCAGTACTTC. It codes for CATRATGSYEQYF. The rearrangement links TRBV12-3 or TRBV12-4 to TRBJ2-7; D not resolved. The CDR3 runs to 13 residues. With 10 bases removed from V and 0 bases from J, the gap between germline ends came to 13 bases.